Listed below are T cell receptor beta chains from one sample, sequenced in a study of cytomegalovirus exposure and HLA in healthy donors. Generated by immunoSEQ multiplex PCR, the TCRdb table keeps only in-frame clones and is missing some. The data contain 95,000 to 150,000 clones, about 89% of them singletons. Source material: PBMCs. The receptors stem from a woman in her late teens or twenties in good health and CMV-seronegative. Both conserved end residues are part of each CDR3. Fields, in order: clone size, J gene, D gene, V gene, CDR3 protein, CDR3 DNA. The D gene is left open where the match is weak. A row's size may be missing; if present it is once, few, many or a size class.

NA	TRBJ2-7	TRBD2	TRBV14	CASSQDPTGLAGGSYEQYF	TGTGCCAGCAGCCAAGATCCAACCGGGCTAGCGGGTGGCTCCTACGAGCAGTACTTC
NA	TRBJ2-7	TRBD2	TRBV28	CASSTGLAGDDEQYF	TGTGCCAGCAGTACAGGACTAGCGGGAGATGACGAGCAGTACTTC
NA	TRBJ2-1	TRBD1	TRBV27	CASSYSDRGYEQFF	TGTGCCAGCAGTTATTCGGACAGGGGTTATGAGCAGTTCTTC
NA	TRBJ1-4	TRBD1	TRBV11-2	CASSSGTGGNLVDKLFF	TGTGCCAGCAGCTCCGGGACAGGGGGTAATCTGGTTGATAAACTGTTTTTT
NA	TRBJ2-3	TRBD2	TRBV28	CASNERGSTDTQYF	TGTGCCAGCAACGAGCGGGGGAGCACAGATACGCAGTATTTT
once	TRBJ2-7	NA	TRBV7-2	CASSLTNETPEQYF	TGTGCCAGCAGCTTGACTAACGAAACACCGGAGCAGTACTTC
NA	TRBJ1-1	NA	TRBV6-5	CASTRGTEAFF	TGTGCCAGCACCCGGGGCACTGAAGCTTTCTTT
NA	TRBJ1-4	NA	TRBV10-2	CASGNEKLFF	TGCGCCAGTGGCAATGAAAAACTGTTTTTT
NA	TRBJ1-2	NA	TRBV23-1	CASSQGQLNYGYTF	TGCGCCAGCAGTCAAGGACAGTTGAACTATGGCTACACCTTC
NA	TRBJ2-7	TRBD2	TRBV5-1	CASRPSGRGTYEQYF	TGCGCCAGCAGGCCAAGCGGGAGGGGTACCTACGAGCAGTACTTC
NA	TRBJ2-1	NA	TRBV7-8	CASRPTRVSYNEQFF	TGTGCCAGCAGGCCCACCAGGGTCTCCTACAATGAGCAGTTCTTC
NA	TRBJ1-2	NA	TRBV7-9	CASSPAWGRHGYTF	TGTGCCAGCAGCCCAGCTTGGGGGCGACATGGCTACACCTTC
NA	TRBJ2-1	NA	TRBV19	CATIGRELNEQFF	TGTGCCACAATCGGACGGGAACTTAATGAGCAGTTCTTC
NA	TRBJ2-3	NA	TRBV11-2	CASSGVALSTDTQYF	TGTGCCAGCAGCGGAGTAGCGCTCAGCACAGATACGCAGTATTTT
NA	TRBJ1-4	NA	TRBV28	CATGAGDEKLFF	TGTGCCACCGGGGCAGGGGATGAAAAACTGTTTTTT
NA	TRBJ1-2	TRBD1	TRBV27	CASSFSAGGGRGYTF	TGTGCCAGCAGTTTCTCGGCAGGGGGTGGTCGTGGCTACACCTTC
NA	TRBJ1-1	NA	TRBV6-1	CASSVNSQTEAFF	TGTGCCAGCAGTGTAAACAGTCAGACAGAAGCTTTCTTT
NA	TRBJ1-1	TRBD1	TRBV6-1	CASGTEINTEAFF	TGTGCCAGCGGGACAGAGATTAACACTGAAGCTTTCTTT
NA	TRBJ2-1	TRBD2	TRBV5-6	CASSLRVVTSGYNEQFF	TGTGCCAGCAGCCTTCGGGTTGTGACTAGCGGTTACAATGAGCAGTTCTTC
few	TRBJ2-7	TRBD2	TRBV19	CASSIPGLEYYEQYF	TGTGCCAGTAGTATTCCGGGACTAGAGTACTACGAGCAGTACTTC